A single sample is the source of the 16 T cell receptor beta chains below, sequenced in a study of tumor-infiltrating lymphocytes in primary liver carcinoma (dated by TCRdb to about 2017). Blood RNA was extracted from unsorted whole blood with TRIzol reagent; germline DNA came from the DNeasy Blood & Tissue kit. For sequencing, an Illumina HiSeq 2500 was employed. TCRbeta-specific cDNA was reverse-transcribed from around 0.45 ug total RNA using a constant-region primer and ProtoScript II reverse transcriptase. The TCRbeta libraries were prepared through three rounds of nested multiplex PCR following a slightly modified ARM-PCR procedure. Multiplex TRBV1-TRBV30 forward primers and a Cbeta reverse primer were used in the first two PCR rounds, each of which was run for around 10 cycles. Using fastp trimming at Q25 and MiXCR clonotype assembly, TCRdb reanalyzed the public sequencing data and kept in-frame beta chains. CDR3 protein sequences are deduplicated, and each keeps its most common genes and DNA. This sample is represented by fewer than 350,000 distinct CDR3 sequences; roughly two thirds of them were singletons. The ten largest clonotypes hold 5% to 6.5% of the sample.

The source material was peripheral blood. The receptor set was obtained from a middle-aged man with primary liver carcinoma and hepatitis B virus infection.

With respect to this clonotype: The junction departs from germline at one end; a sequencing error may be responsible. V gene TRBV11-1 combines with J gene TRBJ2-2; D is perhaps TRBD2 (5 bases). There are 15 residues in the CDR3. Germline lookup yields CDR1 SGHAT and CDR2 FQDESV (reference sequence). The CDR3 nucleotides read TGTGCCAGCAGCTTACGCACCACGAACATCGGGGAGCTGTTCTTT. This translates into CASSLRTTNIGELFF.

With regard to this clonotype: A much larger clone lies one base from this, so it may be a read error. This CDR3 reads CASYMTAGANVLTF. The CDR3 DNA reads as TGTGCCAGCTATATGACAGCTGGGGCCAACGTCCTGACTTTC. The V gene is TRBV6-5, the J gene TRBJ2-6; tentative D call: TRBD1 (5 bases). CDR1 and CDR2 (germline): MNHEY, SVGAGI. The V gene lost 8 bases and the J gene lost 2 bases, with 10 bases spanning the gap. The CDR3 sequence is 14 residues long.

This chain joins TRBV24-1 and TRBJ2-7; D unclear. From germline, CDR1 is KGHDR and CDR2 SFDVKD. V lost 2 bases, J lost 3 bases, and 4 bases lay in between. The CDR3 is 12 residues long. CDR3 in amino acids: CATSDSYYEQYF. The CDR3 nucleotides are TGTGCCACCAGTGATTCGTACTACGAGCAGTACTTC.

As concerns this clonotype: With a much larger clone just one base away, this may be a read error. As the CDR3 is not closed by the conserved phenylalanine or tryptophan, this likely results from a read error. The J gene is TRBJ2-5, the V gene TRBV6-2 or TRBV6-3, with 10 bases fitting TRBD1. This CDR3 comprises 15 residues. Losses at the gene ends were 6 bases for V and 5 bases for J; bases not matched to a gene: 9. Looked up from germline, CDR1 is MNHEY and CDR2 is SVGEGT. The chain's CDR3 is CASRVTGGAYETQYS. In nucleotides, the CDR3 is TGTGCCAGCAGGGTGACAGGGGGCGCGTACGAGACCCAGTACTCC.

This clonotype was recorded many times. J is TRBJ1-2 and V is TRBV6-2 or TRBV6-3; D unresolved. CDR1 MNHEY and CDR2 SVGEGT come from the germline V gene. This CDR3 has 13 amino acids. V was cut by 2 bases and J by 4 bases, with 8 bases left in between. For the CDR3, the DNA is TGTGCCAGCAGTTACCAGGAATCCTATGGCTACACCTTC. The encoded protein is CASSYQESYGYTF.

The V and J genes are TRBV5-4 and TRBJ2-3; perhaps TRBD2 as D (5 bases). Germline V gene sequence: CDR1 SGHNT, CDR2 YYREEE (reference sequence). Trimming removed 6 bases at V and 6 bases at J, with 20 bases between. The CDR3 is 15 amino acids. The CDR3 is CASTPRVESTDTQYF. CDR3 bases: TGTGCCAGCACCCCGAGGGTAGAATCCACGGATACGCAGTATTTT. Based on the CDR3 plus reference TRBV5-4 and TRBJ2-3, the full variable domain is ETGVTQSPTHLIKTRGQQVTLRCSSQSGHNTVSWYQQALGQGPQFIFQYYREEENGRGNFPPRFSGLQFPNYSSELNVNALELDDSALYLCASTPRVESTDTQYFGPGTRLTVL.

The chain carries TRBV11-2 and TRBJ2-5, with D perhaps matching TRBD2 (5 bases). The CDR3 spans 18 residues. Between the trimmed V and J ends, which lost 4 bases and 5 bases, there was a span of 26 bases. CDR1 SGHAT and CDR2 FQNNGV come from the germline V gene. CDR3: CASSSPRLALGKKETQYF. In DNA, the CDR3 is TGTGCCAGCAGCTCACCGAGGCTAGCCCTGGGAAAAAAGGAGACCCAGTACTTC.

The chain links TRBV4-1 to TRBJ2-7; 8 nucleotides align to TRBD1. The V segment lost 1 base and the J segment 4 bases; nucleotides outside the gene matches: 3. Germline values: CDR1 MGHRA, CDR2 YSYEKL. The CDR3 spans 14 residues. CDR3 region: CASSQGRQGYEQYF. The CDR3, as DNA: TGCGCCAGCAGCCAAGGTAGACAGGGGTACGAGCAGTACTTC.

About this clonotype itself: It may be a read error: a sequence one base away is much more abundant. The V gene is TRBV6-1, the J gene TRBJ1-4; TRBD1 aligns across 10 bases. The V gene end was trimmed by 5 bases and the J gene end by 8 bases; junction bases not matched to a gene: 14. Germline CDR1 is MNHNS and CDR2 is SASEGT. CDR3 size: 17 residues. Here the CDR3 reads CASSPFAPGQGSEKLFF. For the CDR3, the DNA is TGTGCCAGCAGTCCCTTTGCCCCGGGACAGGGGAGCGAAAAACTGTTTTTT.

As for this clonotype: This may come from a read error, since a much larger clone is one base off. V is TRBV6-1 and J is TRBJ1-2; TRBD1 matches 10 bases. The CDR3 is made up of 16 amino acids. CDR1 is MNHNS, CDR2 SASEGT, per germline. The V segment lost 7 bases and the J segment 2 bases; nucleotides outside the gene matches: 10. CDR3 nucleotide sequence: TGTGCCAGCATTCCGACAGGGGGCTTTTCCAACTATGGCTACACCTTC. Protein: CASIPTGGFSNYGYTF.

This clonotype was observed at least ten times. This chain connects TRBV6-6 to TRBJ1-5, with no clear D. The CDR3 has 15 residues. V was trimmed by 0 bases and J by 4 bases, leaving 10 bases between them. Germline loops: CDR1 MNHNY, CDR2 SVGAGI (reference sequence). The CDR3 bases are TGTGCCAGCAGTTACTCCACAGTAACTAATCAGCCCCAGCATTTT. Translating gives CASSYSTVTNQPQHF.

Comment on this clonotype: This may be a read error: a much more frequent sequence differs by one nucleotide. V usage is TRBV6-5 and J usage is TRBJ1-5; D is possibly TRBD1 (6 bases). Germline V gene lookup returns CDR1 MNHEY and CDR2 SVGAGI. This CDR3 has 15 residues. The CDR3 protein is CASNYSGQLGQPQHF. The CDR3 nucleotides are TGTGCCAGCAATTACTCCGGACAGTTGGGGCAGCCCCAGCATTTT.

This clonotype rates as medium-sized (0.01 to 0.1%). This rearrangement joins TRBV11-2 to TRBJ1-2; 7 bases are shared with TRBD1. Germline CDR1 is SGHAT and CDR2 is FQNNGV. The CDR3 covers 15 residues. J was trimmed by 2 bases and V by 4 bases; bases with no gene match: 7. CDR3 bases: TGTGCCAGCAGCTATAACCCAGGGGGGAACTATGGCTACACCTTC. Translating it yields CASSYNPGGNYGYTF.

A remark on this clonotype: This could be a read error, since a much larger clone is one nucleotide away. V gene TRBV6-5 combines with J gene TRBJ2-5; 8 bases fit TRBD1. J was trimmed by 4 bases and V by 5 bases; bases with no gene match: 6. CDR1 is MNHEY, CDR2 SVGAGI, per germline. The CDR3 is 14 amino acids. CDR3 sequence reads: CASSLHGQGETQYF. The DNA for the CDR3 is TGTGCCAGCAGTCTCCACGGACAGGGAGAGACCCAGTACTTC.

This clonotype was observed a handful of times. The chain recombines TRBV5-5 with TRBJ2-7; 12 bases line up with TRBD1. CDR1 is SGHKS and CDR2 is YYEKEE in the germline V gene (reference sequence). CDR3 size: 14 residues. J was trimmed by 6 bases and V by 3 bases; bases with no gene match: 4. The CDR3 DNA is TGTGCCAGCAGCTCCGGGACAGGGGGCGTCGAGCAGTACTTC. Translated: CASSSGTGGVEQYF.

This clonotype was observed a single time. An end of the junction does not agree with germline; a read error may underlie this. The V and J genes are TRBV7-3 and TRBJ2-3, with TRBD1 matching over 10 bases. Germline CDR1 and CDR2: SGHTA and FQGTGA. The CDR3 sequence is 15 residues long. The CDR3 loop reads CAGSLLGQGSDTQYF. The DNA of the CDR3 is TGTGCCGGCAGCTTACTGGGACAGGGGTCAGATACGCAGTATTTT. Variable domain in full (rest from reference TRBV7-3 and TRBJ2-3): GAGVSQTPSNKVTEKGKYVELRCDPISGHTALYWYRQSLGQGPEFLIYFQGTGAADDSGLPNDRFFAVRPEGSVSTLKIQRTERGDSAVYLCAGSLLGQGSDTQYFGPGTRLTVL.